This T cell receptor (beta chain) was profiled in a study of blood T cell repertoires in COVID-19. The wider study: Sites across the United States, Italy and Spain contributed samples from acute and convalescent COVID-19. In each case, the material was cDNA or gDNA derived from T cells, B-cell-depleted T cells, or PBMCs.

The germline gives CDR1 MNHNS, CDR2 SASEGT. The V and J ends lost 0 bases and 4 bases respectively, with 16 bases between them. The CDR3 contains 16 residues. Original analysis: Quantification of nucleated cells was approximated via reference gene primer amplification. Profiled with immunoSEQ multiplex PCR; TCRdb holds only in-frame clones, not every one. Clone size and the V and J calls come from that table; the DNA yielded D and trimming. The sample has a few hundred thousand clones; roughly 80% are singletons. Material for sequencing was peripheral blood. This clonotype was sampled from a woman aged 70-85 years with acute or convalescent COVID-19. V usage is TRBV6-1 and J usage is TRBJ2-7; D might be TRBD1 (6 bases). CDR3 sequence reads: CASSEAIDRRVYEQYF. CDR3 DNA: TGTGCCAGCAGTGAAGCGATCGACAGGAGAGTTTACGAGCAGTACTTC.